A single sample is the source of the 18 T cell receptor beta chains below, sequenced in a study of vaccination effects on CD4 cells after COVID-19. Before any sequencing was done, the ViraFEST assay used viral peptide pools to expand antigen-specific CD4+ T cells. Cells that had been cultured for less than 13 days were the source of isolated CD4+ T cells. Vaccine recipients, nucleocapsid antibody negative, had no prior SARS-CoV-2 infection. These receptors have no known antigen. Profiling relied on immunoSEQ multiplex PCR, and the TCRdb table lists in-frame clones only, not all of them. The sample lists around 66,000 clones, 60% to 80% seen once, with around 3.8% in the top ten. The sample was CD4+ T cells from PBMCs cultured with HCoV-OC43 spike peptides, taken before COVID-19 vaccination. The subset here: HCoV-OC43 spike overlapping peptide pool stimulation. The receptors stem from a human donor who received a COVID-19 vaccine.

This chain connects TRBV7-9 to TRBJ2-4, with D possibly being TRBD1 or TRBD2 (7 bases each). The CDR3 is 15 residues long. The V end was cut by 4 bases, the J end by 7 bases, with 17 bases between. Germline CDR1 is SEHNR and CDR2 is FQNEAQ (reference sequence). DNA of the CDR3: TGTGCCAGCAGCTCGACAGGGAAGGGGGGGAACATTCAGTACTTC. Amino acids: CASSSTGKGGNIQYF.

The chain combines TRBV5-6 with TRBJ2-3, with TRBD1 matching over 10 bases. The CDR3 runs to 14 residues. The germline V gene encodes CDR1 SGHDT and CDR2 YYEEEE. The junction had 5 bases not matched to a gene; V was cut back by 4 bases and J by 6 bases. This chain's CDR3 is CASSGRTGGDTQYF. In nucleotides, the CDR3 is TGTGCCAGCAGCGGGAGGACAGGGGGGGATACGCAGTATTTT.

The DNA for the CDR3 is TGTGCCAGCAGCCCGGACATGACATCTAAAAACATTCAGTACTTC. It codes for CASSPDMTSKNIQYF. J is TRBJ2-4 and V is TRBV7-2; D possibly corresponds to TRBD1 (5 bases). Germline CDR1 and CDR2: SGHTA and FQGNSA. This CDR3 has 15 residues. Trimming took off 5 bases at V and 4 bases at J, with 15 bases between the two ends.

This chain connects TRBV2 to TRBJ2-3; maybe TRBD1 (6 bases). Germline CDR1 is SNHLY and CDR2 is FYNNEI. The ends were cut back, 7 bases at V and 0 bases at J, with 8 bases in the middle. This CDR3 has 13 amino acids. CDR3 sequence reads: CASNRVSTDTQYF. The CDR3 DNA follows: TGTGCCAGCAACAGGGTTAGCACAGATACGCAGTATTTT.

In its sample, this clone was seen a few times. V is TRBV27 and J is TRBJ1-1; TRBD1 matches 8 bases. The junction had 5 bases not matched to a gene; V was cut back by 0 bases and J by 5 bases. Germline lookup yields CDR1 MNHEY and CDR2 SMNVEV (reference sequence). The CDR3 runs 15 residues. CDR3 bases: TGTGCCAGCAGTTTATCCCGCCGGACAGGGACTGAAGCTTTCTTT. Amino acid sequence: CASSLSRRTGTEAFF.

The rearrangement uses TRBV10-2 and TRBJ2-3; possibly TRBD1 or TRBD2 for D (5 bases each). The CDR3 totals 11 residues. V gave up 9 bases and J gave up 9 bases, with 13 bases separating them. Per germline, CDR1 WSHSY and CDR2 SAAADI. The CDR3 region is CASRTGATQYF. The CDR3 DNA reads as TGCGCCAGTAGAACCGGGGCCACGCAGTATTTT.

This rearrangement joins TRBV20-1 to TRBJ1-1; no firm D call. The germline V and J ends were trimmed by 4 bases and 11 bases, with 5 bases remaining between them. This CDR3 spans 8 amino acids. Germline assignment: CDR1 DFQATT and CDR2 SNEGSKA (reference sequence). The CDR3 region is CSAIGAFF. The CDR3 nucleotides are TGCAGTGCTATTGGGGCTTTCTTT.

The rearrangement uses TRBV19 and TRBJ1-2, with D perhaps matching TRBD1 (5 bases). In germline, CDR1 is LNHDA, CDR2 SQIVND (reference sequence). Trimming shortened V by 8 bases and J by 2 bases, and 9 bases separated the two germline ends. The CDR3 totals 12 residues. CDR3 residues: CASRSGNYGYTF. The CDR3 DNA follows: TGTGCCAGTCGATCAGGGAACTATGGCTACACCTTC.

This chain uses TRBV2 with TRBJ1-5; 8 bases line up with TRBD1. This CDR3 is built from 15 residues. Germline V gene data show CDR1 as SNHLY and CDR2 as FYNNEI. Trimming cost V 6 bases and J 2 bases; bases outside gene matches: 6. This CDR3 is CASRGGQAGNQPQHF. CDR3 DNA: TGTGCCAGCAGGGGGGGACAGGCGGGCAATCAGCCCCAGCATTTT. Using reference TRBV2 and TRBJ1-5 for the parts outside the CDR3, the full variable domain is EPEVTQTPSHQVTQMGQEVILRCVPISNHLYFYWYRQILGQKVEFLVSFYNNEISEKSEIFDDQFSVERPDGSNFTLKIRSTKLEDSAMYFCASRGGQAGNQPQHFGDGTRLSIL.

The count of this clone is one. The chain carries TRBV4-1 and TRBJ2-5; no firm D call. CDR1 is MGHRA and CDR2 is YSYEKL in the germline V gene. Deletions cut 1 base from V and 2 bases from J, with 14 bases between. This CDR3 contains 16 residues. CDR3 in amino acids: CASSQGMGLRQETQYF. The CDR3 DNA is TGCGCCAGCAGCCAAGGTATGGGCCTGAGGCAAGAGACCCAGTACTTC.

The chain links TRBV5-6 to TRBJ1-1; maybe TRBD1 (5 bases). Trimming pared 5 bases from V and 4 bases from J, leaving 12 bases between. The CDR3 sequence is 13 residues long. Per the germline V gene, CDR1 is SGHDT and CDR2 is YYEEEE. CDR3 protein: CASSFRAGTEAFF. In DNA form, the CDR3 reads TGTGCCAGCAGTTTCAGGGCGGGCACTGAAGCTTTCTTT.

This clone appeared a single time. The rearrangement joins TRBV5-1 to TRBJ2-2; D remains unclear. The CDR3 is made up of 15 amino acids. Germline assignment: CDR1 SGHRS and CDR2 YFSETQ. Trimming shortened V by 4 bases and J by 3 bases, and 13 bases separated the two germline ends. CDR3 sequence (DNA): TGCGCCAGCAGCCCTACGACACGTGACACCGGGGAGCTGTTTTTT. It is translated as CASSPTTRDTGELFF.

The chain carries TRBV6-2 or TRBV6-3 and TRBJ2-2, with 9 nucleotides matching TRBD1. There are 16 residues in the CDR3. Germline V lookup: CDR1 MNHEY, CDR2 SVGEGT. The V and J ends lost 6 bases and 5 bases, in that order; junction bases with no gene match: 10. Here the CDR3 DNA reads TGTGCCAGCAGCTCGGGACAGGGTGGGGGAACCGGGGAGCTGTTTTTT. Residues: CASSSGQGGGTGELFF.

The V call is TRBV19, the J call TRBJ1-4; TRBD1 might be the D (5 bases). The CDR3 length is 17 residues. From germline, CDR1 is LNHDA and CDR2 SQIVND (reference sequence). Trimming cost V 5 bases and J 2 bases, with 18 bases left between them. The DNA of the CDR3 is TGTGCCAGTAGTTCCCTCCCGATTTGGGGCACTAATGAAAAACTGTTTTTT. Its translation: CASSSLPIWGTNEKLFF.

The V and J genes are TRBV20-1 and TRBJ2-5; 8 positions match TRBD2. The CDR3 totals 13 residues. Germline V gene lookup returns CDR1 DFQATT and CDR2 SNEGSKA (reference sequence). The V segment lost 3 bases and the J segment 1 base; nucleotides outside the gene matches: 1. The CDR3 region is CSASRGGQETQYF. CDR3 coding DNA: TGCAGTGCTAGTCGGGGGGGCCAAGAGACCCAGTACTTC.

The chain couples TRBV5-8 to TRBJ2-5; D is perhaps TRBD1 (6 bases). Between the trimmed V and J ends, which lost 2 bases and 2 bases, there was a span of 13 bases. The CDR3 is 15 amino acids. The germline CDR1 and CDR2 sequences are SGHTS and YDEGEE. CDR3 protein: CASSLSNRAQETQYF. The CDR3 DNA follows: TGTGCCAGCAGCTTATCGAACAGGGCTCAAGAGACCCAGTACTTC.

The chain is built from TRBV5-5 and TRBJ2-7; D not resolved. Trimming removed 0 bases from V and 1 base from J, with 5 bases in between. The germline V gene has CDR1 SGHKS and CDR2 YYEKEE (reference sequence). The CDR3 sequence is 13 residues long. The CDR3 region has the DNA TGTGCCAGCAGCTTGGGCAGTTCCTACGAGCAGTACGTC. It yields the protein CASSLGSSYEQYV.

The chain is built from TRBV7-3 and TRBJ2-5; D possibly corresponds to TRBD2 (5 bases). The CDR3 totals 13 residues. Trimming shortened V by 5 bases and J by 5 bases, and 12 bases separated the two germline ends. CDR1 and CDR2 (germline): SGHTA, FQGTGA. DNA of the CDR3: TGTGCCAGCAGCCGGGGAGTGGAGGAGACCCAGTACTTC. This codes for CASSRGVEETQYF.